Presented here are 16 T cell receptor beta chains from one specimen sequenced in a study of CD8 T cells in ankylosing spondylitis. A single record per CDR3 protein comes from TCRdb applying MiXCR to the 5' RACE reads. The sample carries about 270,000 distinct CDR3 sequences, about 30% recorded once. Input material: blood, either unsorted or a sorted T cell fraction (not recorded which). The source of these receptors is a male donor with ankylosing spondylitis or in good health (not recorded which).

This chain uses TRBV5-5 with TRBJ1-3; TRBD1 matches 8 bases. The CDR3 contains 16 residues. The V gene's germline CDR1 is SGHKS and CDR2 YYEKEE (reference sequence). V lost 4 bases, J lost 3 bases, and 9 bases stayed unmatched. The chain's CDR3 is CASSLGDRQFGNTIYF. The CDR3 DNA reads as TGTGCCAGCAGCCTGGGGGACAGGCAGTTTGGAAACACCATATATTTT. The whole variable domain, filled in from reference TRBV5-5 and TRBJ1-3, reads DAGVTQSPTHLIKTRGQQVTLRCSPISGHKSVSWYQQVLGQGPQFIFQYYEKEERGRGNFPDRFSARQFPNYSSELNVNALLLGDSALYLCASSLGDRQFGNTIYFGEGSWLTVV.

The CDR3 sequence is CSAPSRTASNYGYTF. Written as DNA, the CDR3 is TGCAGTGCCCCATCTAGGACAGCCTCTAACTATGGCTACACCTTC. The V and J genes are TRBV20-1 and TRBJ1-2; a weak D match, TRBD1 (6 bases). Germline V lookup: CDR1 DFQATT, CDR2 SNEGSKA (reference sequence). Trimming took 6 bases from V and 0 from J, leaving 17 bases between them. This CDR3 is built from 15 residues.

The chain combines TRBV20-1 with TRBJ2-3; 10 bases align to TRBD2. Looked up from germline, CDR1 is DFQATT and CDR2 is SNEGSKA (reference sequence). The V and J ends lost 2 bases and 7 bases, in that order; junction bases with no gene match: 12. CDR3 size: 16 residues. CDR3 region: CSARLPSGGHPNTQYF. The CDR3 DNA follows: TGCAGTGCTAGACTCCCTAGCGGGGGCCATCCAAATACGCAGTATTTT.

The CDR3 protein is CSAEDRVSNQPQHF. CDR3 in DNA: TGCAGTGCGGAGGACAGGGTAAGCAATCAGCCCCAGCATTTT. J is TRBJ1-5 and V is TRBV20-1; TRBD1 matches 8 bases. CDR3 length equals 14 residues. CDR1 and CDR2 from the germline V gene are DFQATT and SNEGSKA (reference sequence). V was pared by 6 bases and J by 1 base, with 5 bases of the junction left unmatched.

The chain uses TRBV5-1 and TRBJ2-1; 8 nucleotides line up with TRBD2. This CDR3 spans 18 amino acids. V trimming: 4 bases; J trimming: 0 bases; junction bases outside the gene matches: 12. Germline CDR1 is SGHRS and CDR2 is YFSETQ. CDR3 protein: CASSPGTRSLSSYNEQFF. CDR3 nucleotides: TGCGCCAGCAGCCCCGGGACTAGATCCCTGAGCTCCTACAATGAGCAGTTCTTC. The variable domain in full, completed from reference TRBV5-1 and TRBJ2-1, reads KAGVTQTPRYLIKTRGQQVTLSCSPISGHRSVSWYQQTPGQGLQFLFEYFSETQRNKGNFPGRFSGRQFSNSRSEMNVSTLELGDSALYLCASSPGTRSLSSYNEQFFGPGTRLTVL.

This clonotype was seen a few times. V gene TRBV29-1 combines with J gene TRBJ2-5; the D gene could be TRBD1 or TRBD2 (6 bases each). This CDR3 comprises 11 residues. Germline CDR1 and CDR2: SQVTM and ANQGSEA. Trimming shortened V by 8 bases and J by 4 bases, and 11 bases separated the two germline ends. In nucleotides, the CDR3 is TGCAGCACGGGGGCGGCAGAGACCCAGTACTTC. This translates into CSTGAAETQYF. Based on the CDR3 plus reference TRBV29-1 and TRBJ2-5, the full variable domain is SAVISQKPSRDICQRGTSLTIQCQVDSQVTMMFWYRQQPGQSLTLIATANQGSEATYESGFVIDKFPISRPNLTFSTLTVSNMSPEDSSIYLCSTGAAETQYFGPGTRLLVL.

The chain links TRBV7-8 to TRBJ2-5; 8 bases align to TRBD2. This CDR3 region has 16 residues. V lost 1 base to trimming and J lost 4 bases; unmatched junction nucleotides: 8. The V gene's germline CDR1 is SGHVS and CDR2 FQNEAQ. The CDR3 bases are TGTGCCAGCAGCTTAGAGGTAGCGGGGATAGGAGAGACCCAGTACTTC. Translating gives CASSLEVAGIGETQYF.

This chain uses TRBV12-3 or TRBV12-4 with TRBJ2-5; 7 nucleotides agree with TRBD1. V was clipped by 3 bases and J by 5 bases; unmatched bases: 6. The CDR3 contains 14 residues. The CDR3 sequence is CASSFTLTGETQYF. CDR3 DNA sequence: TGTGCCAGCAGTTTTACCCTGACAGGGGAGACCCAGTACTTC.

This clonotype was counted many times. This chain connects TRBV29-1 to TRBJ2-3; D is unresolved. V was shortened by 0 bases and J by 4 bases, with 8 bases between the two germline ends. Germline loops: CDR1 SQVTM, CDR2 ANQGSEA. This CDR3 is 13 amino acids long. CDR3 sequence: CSVEDRISDTQYF. CDR3 sequence (DNA): TGCAGCGTTGAAGATCGGATATCAGATACGCAGTATTTT.

This clonotype was picked up a small number of times. The rearrangement joins TRBV12-3 or TRBV12-4 to TRBJ2-1; D unclear. This CDR3 has 15 residues. Between the trimmed V and J ends, which lost 8 bases and 4 bases, there was a span of 18 bases. The DNA of the CDR3 is TGTGCCAGCTCCGCCCCCGGGCGTAAGTACAATGAGCAGTTCTTC. Its protein product is CASSAPGRKYNEQFF.

This clonotype appeared many times. The chain carries TRBV5-1 and TRBJ2-3, with D hard to call. The CDR3 is made up of 12 amino acids. Germline V gives CDR1 SGHRS, CDR2 YFSETQ. V lost 4 bases and J 6 bases, leaving 9 bases between the germline ends. This CDR3 reads CASSVSEDTQYF. Here the CDR3 DNA reads TGCGCCAGCAGCGTATCGGAGGATACGCAGTATTTT.

There are a few counts of this clonotype. This chain uses TRBV20-1 with TRBJ2-7; D is unclear. Per germline, CDR1 DFQATT and CDR2 SNEGSKA (reference sequence). Trimming stripped 6 bases from V and 3 bases from J, with 15 bases between. This CDR3 comprises 13 residues. The CDR3 sequence is CSADINSVYEQYF. The CDR3 DNA sequence: TGCAGTGCCGATATCAATTCGGTCTACGAGCAGTACTTC.

This clonotype was detected only a few times. The CDR3 bases are TGCAGTGCTAGGGGGGGGACGGACGGGCACGAGCAGTACTTC. Amino acid sequence: CSARGGTDGHEQYF. The chain is built from TRBV20-1 and TRBJ2-7; 7 bases map to TRBD2. CDR1 is DFQATT and CDR2 is SNEGSKA in the germline V gene (reference sequence). The CDR3 runs to 14 residues. V gave up 3 bases and J gave up 5 bases; unmatched junction bases: 10.

In nucleotides, the CDR3 is TGCAGTGCTAGAGATCGCAGGGCCCAAGAGACCCAGTACTTC. Encoded protein: CSARDRRAQETQYF. The chain joins TRBV20-1 to TRBJ2-5; possible D gene TRBD1, 5 bases. The V gene's germline CDR1 is DFQATT and CDR2 SNEGSKA (reference sequence). This CDR3 has 14 amino acids. Trimming stripped 0 bases from V and 1 base from J, with 9 bases between.

The chain couples TRBV29-1 to TRBJ2-7, with D hard to call. This CDR3 comprises 14 residues. The V and J ends lost 5 bases and 4 bases respectively, with 18 bases between them. Looked up from germline, CDR1 is SQVTM and CDR2 is ANQGSEA. Here the CDR3 DNA reads TGCAGCGTTTTACTGGACCCAGCTCCTTACGAGCAGTACTTC. Its translation: CSVLLDPAPYEQYF.

This clonotype was counted only a few times. CDR3: CATNPNRDRAYEQYF. As DNA, the CDR3 is TGTGCCACCAACCCCAACCGGGACAGGGCCTACGAGCAGTACTTC. This chain connects TRBV6-1 to TRBJ2-7; 9 bases are shared with TRBD1. The V segment lost 10 bases and the J segment 2 bases; nucleotides outside the gene matches: 12. The CDR3 totals 15 residues. CDR1 and CDR2 (germline): MNHNS, SASEGT.